These T cell receptor beta chains were read from a single sample in a study of identical twins. One entry per CDR3 protein results from TCRdb running MiXCR on the 5' RACE reads. Among approximately 690,000 distinct CDR3 sequences listed, less than 7% were seen once. The sample comprised naive T cells sorted from blood. The receptor set was obtained from a man in his late teens or twenties in good health. The CDR3 runs from the conserved cysteine through the conserved F or W. D genes are given only for firm matches. Clone sizes are given selectively: once, few, many, or a class where the clone is expanded.

12	TRBV6-1	many	.	TRBJ2-7	CASSEGPYEQYF	TGTGCCAGCAGTGAGGGTCCCTACGAGCAGTACTTC
15	TRBV5-1	many	.	TRBJ2-2	CASSFDLPNTGELFF	TGCGCCAGCAGCTTCGACTTACCCAACACCGGGGAGCTGTTTTTT
18	TRBV9	.	TRBD2	TRBJ2-1	CASSPRPGLAGISDEQFF	TGTGCCAGCAGCCCCCGGCCGGGACTAGCGGGAATTAGCGATGAGCAGTTCTTC
17	TRBV12-3/TRBV12-4	few	TRBD2	TRBJ2-2	CASSQGTSGLNTGELFF	TGTGCCAGCAGTCAAGGGACTAGCGGGTTGAACACCGGGGAGCTGTTTTTT
14	TRBV12-3/TRBV12-4	many	.	TRBJ2-1	CASRYGSAGNEQFF	TGTGCCAGCCGCTACGGGTCGGCCGGCAATGAGCAGTTCTTC
16	TRBV7-9	many	.	TRBJ2-3	CASSSFGEGSTDTQYF	TGTGCCAGCAGCTCCTTTGGCGAGGGTAGCACAGATACGCAGTATTTT
11	TRBV5-6	many	.	TRBJ2-1	CASSSQGEQFF	TGTGCCAGCAGCTCGCAAGGTGAGCAGTTCTTC
15	TRBV6-2/TRBV6-3	few	.	TRBJ2-5	CASSYPGLQAETQYF	TGTGCCAGCAGTTACCCAGGACTTCAGGCAGAGACCCAGTACTTC
12	TRBV12-3/TRBV12-4	many	.	TRBJ1-1	CASAILGAEAFF	TGTGCCAGCGCAATCCTGGGGGCTGAAGCTTTCTTT
15	TRBV7-2	many	.	TRBJ2-3	CASSLVRFGSDTQYF	TGTGCCAGCAGCTTAGTCAGGTTCGGGTCAGATACGCAGTATTTT
12	TRBV12-5	few	.	TRBJ2-1	CASGLVLTDQFF	TGTGCTAGTGGTTTGGTACTGACAGACCAGTTCTTC
14	TRBV12-3/TRBV12-4	many	.	TRBJ2-1	CASSLAAGVAQQFF	TGTGCCAGCAGTTTAGCGGCCGGGGTGGCCCAGCAGTTCTTC
17	TRBV11-1	many	.	TRBJ2-1	CASSLSLGNSYFNGQFF	TGTGCCAGCAGCTTATCACTCGGGAATAGCTACTTCAACGGGCAGTTCTTC
13	TRBV29-1	many	.	TRBJ2-5	CSVEPTEQETQYF	TGCAGCGTTGAACCGACAGAACAAGAGACCCAGTACTTC
15	TRBV9	many	TRBD1	TRBJ2-3	CASRQTGASTDTQYF	TGTGCCAGCAGGCAGACAGGGGCTAGCACAGATACGCAGTATTTT
13	TRBV5-1	few	.	TRBJ1-2	CASSPGSADGYTF	TGCGCCAGCAGCCCCGGGAGCGCAGATGGCTACACCTTC
16	TRBV3-1	few	.	TRBJ2-5	CASSPYPDGRKETQYF	TGTGCCAGCAGCCCATATCCGGACGGGAGAAAAGAGACCCAGTACTTC
16	TRBV12-3/TRBV12-4	few	.	TRBJ1-5	CASSAGPRYSNQPQHF	TGTGCCAGCAGCGCAGGGCCTCGGTATAGCAATCAGCCCCAGCATTTT
16	TRBV11-3	.	.	TRBJ1-1	CASRLRDSDRNTEAFF	TGTGCCAGCAGGCTCCGGGACTCCGATAGGAACACTGAAGCTTTCTTT
14	TRBV12-3/TRBV12-4	many	TRBD1	TRBJ1-1	CASSQTGGNTEAFF	TGTGCCAGCAGTCAGACAGGGGGGAACACTGAAGCTTTCTTT
13	TRBV29-1	many	.	TRBJ2-2	CSADRSSTGELFF	TGCAGTGCCGACAGGTCCAGCACCGGGGAGCTGTTTTTT
16	TRBV10-3	.	.	TRBJ1-2	CAISESSGLSNYGYTF	TGTGCCATCAGTGAGTCTTCGGGTCTCTCTAACTATGGCTACACCTTC
16	TRBV6-2/TRBV6-3	many	TRBD2	TRBJ2-1	CASSQNSGRAYNEQFF	TGTGCCAGCAGTCAGAATAGCGGGAGGGCCTACAATGAGCAGTTCTTC
13	TRBV12-3/TRBV12-4	many	TRBD2	TRBJ2-1	CASGLAGEHEQFF	TGTGCCAGCGGTCTAGCGGGAGAGCATGAGCAGTTCTTC
14	TRBV20-1	many	TRBD2	TRBJ2-7	CSARLAGAPNEQYF	TGCAGTGCTAGACTAGCGGGAGCCCCCAACGAGCAGTACTTC
14	TRBV24-1	.	.	TRBJ2-2	CATSKTFDTGELFF	TGTGCCACCAGTAAAACTTTTGACACCGGGGAGCTGTTTTTT
15	TRBV5-1	many	TRBD2	TRBJ2-1	CASSLSSGRGNEQFF	TGCGCCAGCAGCTTATCTAGCGGGAGGGGGAATGAGCAGTTCTTC
16	TRBV30	.	.	TRBJ2-4	CAWSQQVGLAKNIQYF	TGTGCCTGGAGCCAACAGGTGGGGTTGGCCAAAAACATTCAGTACTTC
16	TRBV12-5	.	TRBD1	TRBJ2-3	CASGKQGDRSTDTQYF	TGTGCTAGTGGGAAGCAGGGGGACAGGAGCACAGATACGCAGTATTTT
18	TRBV15	few	TRBD2	TRBJ2-3	CATSRDLRGTSGADTQYF	TGTGCCACCAGCAGAGATCTACGAGGGACTAGCGGGGCAGATACGCAGTATTTT
14	TRBV24-1	.	TRBD2	TRBJ2-1	CATSDGLADGEQFF	TGTGCCACCAGTGATGGACTAGCAGACGGTGAGCAGTTCTTC
15	TRBV7-2	.	TRBD1	TRBJ1-6	CASRDRTGNNSPLHF	TGTGCCAGCAGAGATAGGACAGGCAATAATTCACCCCTCCACTTT
13	TRBV12-3/TRBV12-4	many	.	TRBJ1-2	CASTLRDATGYTF	TGTGCCAGCACCCTCCGGGACGCGACGGGCTACACCTTC
12	TRBV12-3/TRBV12-4	few	.	TRBJ1-5	CASSLSPGPQHF	TGTGCCAGCAGTTTATCGCCGGGGCCCCAGCATTTT
15	TRBV5-1	few	.	TRBJ1-1	CASSLEVEGNTEAFF	TGCGCCAGCAGCTTGGAAGTGGAGGGGAACACTGAAGCTTTCTTT
14	TRBV28	few	.	TRBJ2-3	CASTSAGLGNTQYF	TGTGCCAGTACGTCGGCGGGGCTAGGAAATACGCAGTATTTT
14	TRBV20-1	many	TRBD1	TRBJ1-2	CSATAGQGRYGYTF	TGCAGTGCTACCGCCGGACAGGGCCGTTATGGCTACACCTTC
15	TRBV20-1	few	TRBD2	TRBJ2-3	CSAPVAGVEPDTQYF	TGCAGTGCTCCTGTTGCGGGGGTGGAACCAGATACGCAGTATTTT
12	TRBV20-1	few	.	TRBJ1-5	CSASRIDQPQHF	TGCAGTGCTAGCAGGATTGATCAGCCCCAGCATTTT